These 10 T cell receptor beta chains came from one sample sequenced in a study of neurological immune-mediated disorders. MiXCR, applied by TCRdb to the 5' RACE reads, yields one record per CDR3 protein. Counted here are about 30,000 distinct CDR3 sequences, about an eighth occurring once; the ten biggest clones make up 5.8%. Sequenced material: PBMCs. These receptor sequences come from an older woman in good health.

This clonotype was observed a single time. The chain recombines TRBV3-1 with TRBJ2-7; D uncertain. The V and J ends lost 5 bases and 3 bases respectively, with 5 bases between them. In germline, CDR1 is LGHDT, CDR2 YNNKEL (reference sequence). The CDR3 is 11 residues long. CDR3 residues: CASSYLYEQYF. For the CDR3, the DNA is TGTGCCAGCAGCTACCTCTACGAGCAGTACTTC.

To note about this clonotype: Relative to the germline gene, one junction end is altered; a read error may explain this. The gene calls are TRBV7-6 and TRBJ2-3; the D gene could be TRBD1 or TRBD2 (6 bases each). Germline lookup yields CDR1 SGHVS and CDR2 FNYEAQ. This CDR3 region has 16 residues. Here the CDR3 reads CASSLMGGLSTDTQYF. CDR3 DNA sequence: TGTGCCAGCAGCTTAATGGGGGGCCTGAGCACTGATACGCAGTATTTT.

This clonotype was seen a handful of times. The rearrangement joins TRBV4-3 to TRBJ1-1; a weak D match, TRBD1 (6 bases). V lost 1 base and J lost 5, with 14 bases in between. Germline assignment: CDR1 LGHNA and CDR2 YSLEER. CDR3 length: 15 residues. This chain's CDR3 is CASSQVAGVATEAFF. As DNA, the CDR3 is TGCGCCAGCAGCCAAGTCGCAGGGGTTGCAACTGAAGCTTTCTTT.

This clonotype was recorded many times. The chain has TRBV5-1 and TRBJ2-5; 8 bases fit TRBD1. The CDR3 sequence is 16 residues long. Germline-derived CDR1 and CDR2 are SGHRS and YFSETQ. The V segment lost 2 bases and the J segment 5 bases; nucleotides outside the gene matches: 11. CDR3 region: CASSFTPGQEGETQYF. The CDR3 DNA is TGCGCCAGCAGCTTCACCCCGGGACAGGAGGGTGAGACCCAGTACTTC.

Ten or more counts support this clonotype. The chain links TRBV10-3 to TRBJ1-1; 8 bases fit TRBD1. This CDR3 comprises 14 residues. Germline CDR1 ENHRY, CDR2 SYGVKD. After removal of 3 bases from V and 6 bases from J, the junction contained 6 bases not matched to a gene. CDR3 loop: CAISEPGQAAEAFF. For the CDR3, the DNA is TGTGCCATCAGTGAACCGGGACAGGCGGCTGAAGCTTTCTTT.

Ten or more counts support this clonotype. V usage is TRBV12-3 or TRBV12-4 and J usage is TRBJ1-1; D gene uncertain. The CDR3 length is 16 residues. V lost 6 bases, J lost 3 bases, and 20 bases lay in between. The CDR3 DNA follows: TGTGCCAGCAGACCAAGCCCCGGGCAAGTATACACTGAAGCTTTCTTT. Protein sequence: CASRPSPGQVYTEAFF.

This clonotype was recorded many times. In DNA form, the CDR3 reads TGTGCCAGCAGCCCTCAAGGGGGGGACACTGAAGCTTTCTTT. Translating gives CASSPQGGDTEAFF. The chain has TRBV5-5 and TRBJ1-1, with TRBD1 as a possible D gene (6 bases). Trimming removed 4 bases at V and 3 bases at J, with 13 bases between. CDR1 and CDR2 (germline): SGHKS, YYEKEE (reference sequence). The CDR3 has 14 amino acids.

In regard to this clonotype: One junction end disagrees with the germline gene, perhaps due to a read error. The chain combines TRBV4-1 with TRBJ2-1; 9 positions match TRBD1. From germline, CDR1 is MGHRA and CDR2 YSYEKL. There are 15 residues in the CDR3. Here the CDR3 DNA reads TGTGCCAGCAGCCAGGACAGGGGAAATTACAATAAGCAGTTCTTC. Translation: CASSQDRGNYNKQFF.

This clonotype was observed at least ten times. This chain uses TRBV3-1 with TRBJ1-5, with D tentatively TRBD1 (5 bases). The V end lost 5 bases, the J end lost 7 bases, and 15 bases lay between the germline ends. Germline CDR1 reads LGHDT; CDR2 reads YNNKEL (reference sequence). The CDR3 totals 14 residues. The CDR3 bases are TGTGCCAGCAGCGCGGCAGGGTCGGGGCAGCCCCAGCATTTT. It is translated as CASSAAGSGQPQHF.

This clonotype appeared many times. The chain couples TRBV12-3 or TRBV12-4 to TRBJ2-5; perhaps TRBD2 as D (6 bases). Trimming pared 6 bases from V and 5 bases from J, leaving 19 bases between. This CDR3 has 15 amino acids. CDR3 sequence (DNA): TGTGCCAGCAGGGTTAGCGGCGGGGCCTGGGAGACCCAGTACTTC. It specifies CASRVSGGAWETQYF.